This is a list of T cell receptor beta chains from one sample in a study of T cells in Graves' hyperthyroidism and ophthalmopathy. TCRdb itself ran the multiplex PCR reads through MiXCR, one entry per CDR3 protein. The data hold around 200,000 distinct CDR3 sequences, with about a sixth observed a single time. Sequencing used blood. The receptors stem from a woman aged 50 to 65 with Graves' hyperthyroidism. Each CDR3 is given with its conserved first and last residue. A D gene is named only where the DNA matches it firmly. Clone size, where shown, is once, few, many, or a class for clones that have expanded.

V	size	J	D	DNA	CDR3
TRBV7-9	-	TRBJ2-7	-	-	CASSFYICSARRVAGASYEQYF
TRBV5-1	many	TRBJ1-1	-	TGCGCCAGCAGCTTGGCCGCAGCTAACACTGAAGCTTTCTTT	CASSLAAANTEAFF
TRBV7-9	many	TRBJ2-1	TRBD2	TGTGCCAGCAGCTACGGGACTAGCGGGGGACCTCTCAATGAGCAGTTCTTC	CASSYGTSGGPLNEQFF
TRBV19	-	TRBJ1-4	TRBD1	TGTGCCAGTAGTCAACAGGGGGTTAATGAAAAACTGTTTTTT	CASSQQGVNEKLFF
TRBV5-8	many	TRBJ2-1	TRBD2	TGTGCCAGCAGCCTGGACCAACGACTAGCGGGGGGGCGCGAGCAGTTCTTC	CASSLDQRLAGGREQFF
TRBV27	-	TRBJ2-3	-	TGTGTCAGCCGTCAAGCCGGGCCGAACACAGATACGCAGTATTTT	CVSRQAGPNTDTQYF
TRBV4-1	-	TRBJ2-1	-	TGCGCCAGCAGCCAAGAACAGAGTGCCTACAATGAGCAGTTCTTC	CASSQEQSAYNEQFF
TRBV12-3/TRBV12-4	-	TRBJ1-2	-	TGTGCCAGCATTCCCGGGGACGGTGATGGCTACACCTTC	CASIPGDGDGYTF
TRBV28	once	TRBJ1-6	-	TGTGCCAGCAGTCGGCCAAATTCACCCCTCCACTTT	CASSRPNSPLHF
TRBV4-2	few	TRBJ2-6	-	TGTGCCAGCAGCCAAGATCGAGACAGCTCTGGGGCCAACGTCCTGACTTTC	CASSQDRDSSGANVLTF
TRBV4-1	-	TRBJ1-2	-	TGCGCCAGCAGCCAGGCCGACAGTAACTATGGCTACACCTTC	CASSQADSNYGYTF
TRBV19	many	TRBJ2-2	TRBD2	TGTGCCAGTAGCAGCCTTAGCGGGGGGAAAAACACCGGGGAGCTGTTTTTT	CASSSLSGGKNTGELFF
TRBV5-1	many	TRBJ2-1	TRBD1	TGCGCCAGCAGCTTGGCCGGGACAGGTGGCTACAATGAGCAGTTCTTC	CASSLAGTGGYNEQFF
TRBV6-1	many	TRBJ1-3	TRBD1	TGTGCCAGCAGTGAGTGGGACAGGAACTCTGGAAACACCATATATTTT	CASSEWDRNSGNTIYF
TRBV6-2/TRBV6-3	-	TRBJ2-1	TRBD2	TGTGCCAGCAGCCCACTAGCGGGGGGGCAGTTCTTC	CASSPLAGGQFF
TRBV6-2/TRBV6-3	many	TRBJ2-3	TRBD1	TGTGCCAGCAGACCTCAGGGGGCCGGCACAGATACGCAGTATTTT	CASRPQGAGTDTQYF
TRBV5-1	-	TRBJ2-3	TRBD2	TGCGCCAGCAGCCTCGAGCGGGGCCGACTGGCAGATACGCAGTATTTT	CASSLERGRLADTQYF
TRBV27	-	TRBJ2-2	-	TGTGCCAGCAGTTTCGAGACCGGGGAGCTGTTTTTT	CASSFETGELFF
TRBV6-1	many	TRBJ1-5	-	TGTGCCAGCAGTGAGGGACACCAGAATCAGCCCCAGCATTTT	CASSEGHQNQPQHF
TRBV6-1	many	TRBJ1-1	-	TGTGCCAGCAGGTTCCCTGAAGCTTTCTTT	CASRFPEAFF
TRBV28	-	TRBJ2-2	-	TGTGCCAGCAGTTTTTATCTGACGAACACCGGGGAGCTGTTTTTT	CASSFYLTNTGELFF
TRBV12-3/TRBV12-4	many	TRBJ2-7	-	TGTGCCAGCAGCCCCGTCTCCTACGAGCAGTACTTC	CASSPVSYEQYF
TRBV19	few	TRBJ2-2	-	TGTGCCAGTAGTATTGATGGGGCGAACCCAGGGACCGGGGAGCTGTTTTTT	CASSIDGANPGTGELFF
TRBV5-1	many	TRBJ2-5	TRBD2	TGCGCCAGCAGCCCACTGACTAGCGGGGGAGAGACCCAGTACTTC	CASSPLTSGGETQYF
TRBV6-9	-	TRBJ1-1	-	TGTGCCAGCAGTTATCTAGCGATGAACACTGAAGCTTTCTTT	CASSYLAMNTEAFF
TRBV11-2	many	TRBJ2-7	-	TGTGCCAGCAGTAGAGGGATCACCGCCTACGAGCAGTACTTC	CASSRGITAYEQYF
TRBV5-6	-	TRBJ1-1	TRBD1	TGTGCCAGCAGCTTGCCCGGACAGGGAAGTTTAGTCACTGAAGCTTTCTTT	CASSLPGQGSLVTEAFF
TRBV2	many	TRBJ1-1	TRBD1	TGTGCCAGCCTTCTGACAGGGGGCCGGACTGAAGCTTTCTTT	CASLLTGGRTEAFF
TRBV29-1	many	TRBJ2-3	TRBD2	TGCAGCGTTGCCTACACTAGCGGGAGGGCTCCGCAGTATTTT	CSVAYTSGRAPQYF
TRBV2	many	TRBJ1-2	-	TGTGCCAGCAGTGGGGGTGGAGGGTGGAGTGGCTACACCTTC	CASSGGGGWSGYTF